The clone carrying this T cell receptor beta chain was seen a few times. Its antigen is not known. The data originate from a study of T cells in Graves' hyperthyroidism and ophthalmopathy. Uncontrolled infection, other autoimmune disease, pregnancy and lactation each barred patients from inclusion. Predating any ophthalmopathy symptoms, the blood sample was taken at first hyperthyroidism diagnosis. The CDR3 spans 16 residues. Germline CDR1 SGHNT, CDR2 YENEEA. V dropped 0 bases and J dropped 4 bases, with 12 bases sitting between them. Study conclusions and caveats: Ophthalmopathy was told apart from stable hyperthyroidism by a 13 V-J model.

Amplified TCR beta CDR3 regions came from RNA transcripts. With the HTBI primer set, the TCR CDR3 went through a first round of RT-PCR. TCRdb reprocessed the multiplex PCR reads via MiXCR and lists one record per CDR3 protein. This sample has almost 600,000 distinct CDR3 sequences, with roughly 13% found just once. V gene TRBV11-3 combines with J gene TRBJ2-2; D tentatively fits TRBD1 or TRBD2 (5 bases each). Sequences were obtained from blood. This TCR was recovered from a woman in her 30s with Graves' hyperthyroidism that later progressed to Graves' ophthalmopathy. CDR3: CASSLDRGRSTGELFF. The CDR3 nucleotides are TGTGCCAGCAGCTTAGATAGGGGACGTAGCACCGGGGAGCTGTTTTTT.